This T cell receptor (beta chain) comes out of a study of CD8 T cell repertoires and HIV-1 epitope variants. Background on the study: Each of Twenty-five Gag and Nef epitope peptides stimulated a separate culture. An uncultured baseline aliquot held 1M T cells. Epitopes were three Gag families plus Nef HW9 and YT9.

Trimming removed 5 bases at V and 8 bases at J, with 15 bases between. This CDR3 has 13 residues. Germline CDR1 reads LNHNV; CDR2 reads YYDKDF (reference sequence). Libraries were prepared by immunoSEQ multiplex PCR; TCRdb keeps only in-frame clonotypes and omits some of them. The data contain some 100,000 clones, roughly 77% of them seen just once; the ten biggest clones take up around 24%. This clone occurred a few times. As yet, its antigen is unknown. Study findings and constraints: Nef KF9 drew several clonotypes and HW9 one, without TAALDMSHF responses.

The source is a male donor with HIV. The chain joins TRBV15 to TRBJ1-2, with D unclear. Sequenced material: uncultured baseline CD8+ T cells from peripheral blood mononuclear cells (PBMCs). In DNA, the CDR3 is TGTGCCACCAGCCCACGATTGCTGGGCGGCTACACCTTC. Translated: CATSPRLLGGYTF.